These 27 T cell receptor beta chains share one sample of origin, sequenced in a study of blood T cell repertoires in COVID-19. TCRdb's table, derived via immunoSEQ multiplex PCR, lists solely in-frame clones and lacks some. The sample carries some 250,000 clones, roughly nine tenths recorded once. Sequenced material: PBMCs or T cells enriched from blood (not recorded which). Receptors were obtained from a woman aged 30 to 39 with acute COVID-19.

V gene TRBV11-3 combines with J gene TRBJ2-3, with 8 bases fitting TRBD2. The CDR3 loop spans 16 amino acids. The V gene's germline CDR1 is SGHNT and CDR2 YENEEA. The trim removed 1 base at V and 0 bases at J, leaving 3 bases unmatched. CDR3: CASSLATGGSTDTQYF. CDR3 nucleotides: TGTGCCAGCAGCTTAGCTACGGGGGGGAGCACAGATACGCAGTATTTT.

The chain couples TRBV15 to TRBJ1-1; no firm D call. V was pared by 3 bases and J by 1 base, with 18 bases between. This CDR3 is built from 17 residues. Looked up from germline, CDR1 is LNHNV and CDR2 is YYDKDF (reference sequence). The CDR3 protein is CATSRTGYLPKNTEAFF. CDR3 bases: TGTGCCACCAGCAGGACGGGATACCTTCCCAAGAACACTGAAGCTTTCTTT. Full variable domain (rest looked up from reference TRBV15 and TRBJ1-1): DAMVIQNPRYQVTQFGKPVTLSCSQTLNHNVMYWYQQKSSQAPKLLFHYYDKDFNNEADTPDNFQSRRPNTSFCFLDIRSPGLGDTAMYLCATSRTGYLPKNTEAFFGQGTRLTVV.

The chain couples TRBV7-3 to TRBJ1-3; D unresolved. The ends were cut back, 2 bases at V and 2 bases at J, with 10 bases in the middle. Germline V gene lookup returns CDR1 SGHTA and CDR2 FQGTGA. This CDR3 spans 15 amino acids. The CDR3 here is CASSLFPGTGNTIYF. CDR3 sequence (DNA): TGTGCCAGCAGCTTATTCCCGGGGACTGGAAACACCATATATTTT.

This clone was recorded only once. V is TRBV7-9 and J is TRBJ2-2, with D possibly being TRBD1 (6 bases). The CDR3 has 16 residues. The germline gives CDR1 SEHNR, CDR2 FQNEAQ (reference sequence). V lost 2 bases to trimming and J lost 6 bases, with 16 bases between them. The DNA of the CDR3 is TGTGCCAGCAGCTTACTACGAGGGGGTCGACCCGGGGAGCTGTTTTTT. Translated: CASSLLRGGRPGELFF.

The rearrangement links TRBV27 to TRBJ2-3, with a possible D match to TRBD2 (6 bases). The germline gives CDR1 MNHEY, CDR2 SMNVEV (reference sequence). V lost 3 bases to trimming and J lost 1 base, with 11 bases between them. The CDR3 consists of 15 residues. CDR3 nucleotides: TGTGCCAGCAGTTTTGCTCCGGGAGGCACAGATACGCAGTATTTT. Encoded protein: CASSFAPGGTDTQYF.

The CDR3 DNA follows: TGCGCCAGCAGCTTGGATGACAGGCCTACGCAGTATTTT. This translates into CASSLDDRPTQYF. The gene calls are TRBV5-1 and TRBJ2-3; D perhaps matches TRBD1 (6 bases). Between the trimmed V and J ends, which lost 0 bases and 8 bases, there was a span of 10 bases. The CDR3 has 13 amino acids. Germline CDR1 and CDR2: SGHRS and YFSETQ.

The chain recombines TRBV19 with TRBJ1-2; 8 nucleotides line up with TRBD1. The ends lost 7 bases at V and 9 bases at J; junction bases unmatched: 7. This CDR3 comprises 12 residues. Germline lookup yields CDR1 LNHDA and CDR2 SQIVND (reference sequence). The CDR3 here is CASTIGQGSYTF. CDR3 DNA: TGTGCCAGTACAATCGGACAGGGAAGCTACACCTTC.

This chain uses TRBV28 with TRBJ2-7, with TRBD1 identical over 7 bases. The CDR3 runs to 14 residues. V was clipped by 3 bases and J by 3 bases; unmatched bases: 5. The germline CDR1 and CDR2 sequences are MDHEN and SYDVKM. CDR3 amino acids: CASSFPGQIYEQYF. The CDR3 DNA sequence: TGTGCCAGCAGTTTCCCGGGACAGATCTACGAGCAGTACTTC.

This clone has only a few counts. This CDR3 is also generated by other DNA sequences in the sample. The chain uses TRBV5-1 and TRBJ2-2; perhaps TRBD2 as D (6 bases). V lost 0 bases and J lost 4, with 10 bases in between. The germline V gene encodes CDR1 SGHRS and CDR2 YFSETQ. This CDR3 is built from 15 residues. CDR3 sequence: CASSLVAGSTGELFF. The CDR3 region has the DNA TGCGCCAGCAGCTTGGTTGCGGGAAGCACCGGGGAGCTGTTTTTT.

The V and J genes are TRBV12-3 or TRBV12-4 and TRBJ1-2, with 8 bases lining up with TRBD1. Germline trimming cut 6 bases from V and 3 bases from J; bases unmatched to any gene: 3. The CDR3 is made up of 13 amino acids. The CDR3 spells CASSPGQDYGYTF. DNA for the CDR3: TGTGCCAGCAGCCCGGGACAGGACTATGGCTACACCTTC.

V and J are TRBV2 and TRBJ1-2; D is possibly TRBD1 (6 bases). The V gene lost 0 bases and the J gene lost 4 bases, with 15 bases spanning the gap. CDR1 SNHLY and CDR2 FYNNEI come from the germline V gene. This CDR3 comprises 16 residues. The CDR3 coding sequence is TGTGCCAGCAGTGAAGCGGAACAGGGATGGGGCTATGGCTACACCTTC. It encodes CASSEAEQGWGYGYTF.

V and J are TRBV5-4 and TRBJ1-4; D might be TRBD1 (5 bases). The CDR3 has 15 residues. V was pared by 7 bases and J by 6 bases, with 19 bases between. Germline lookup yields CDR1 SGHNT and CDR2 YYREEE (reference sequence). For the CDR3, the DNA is TGTGCCAGCGGTGAACAGGTTGGGGAGGATGAAAAACTGTTTTTT. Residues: CASGEQVGEDEKLFF.

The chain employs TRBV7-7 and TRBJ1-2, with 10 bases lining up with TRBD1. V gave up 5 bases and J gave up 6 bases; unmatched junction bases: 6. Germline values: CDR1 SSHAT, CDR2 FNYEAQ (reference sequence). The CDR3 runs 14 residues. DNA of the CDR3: TGTGCCAGCAGCGGACCGACAGGGGGCGATGGCTACACCTTC. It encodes CASSGPTGGDGYTF. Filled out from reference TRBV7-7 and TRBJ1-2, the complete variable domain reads GAGVSQSPRYKVTKRGQDVTLRCDPISSHATLYWYQQALGQGPEFLTYFNYEAQPDKSGLPSDRFSAERPEGSISTLTIQRTEQRDSAMYRCASSGPTGGDGYTFGSGTRLTVV.

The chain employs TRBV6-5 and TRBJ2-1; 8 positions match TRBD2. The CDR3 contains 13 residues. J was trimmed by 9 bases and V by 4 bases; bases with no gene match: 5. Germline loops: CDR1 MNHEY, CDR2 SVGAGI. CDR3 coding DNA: TGTGCCAGCAGTTTAGCGGGGATTCGTGAGCAGTTCTTC. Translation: CASSLAGIREQFF.

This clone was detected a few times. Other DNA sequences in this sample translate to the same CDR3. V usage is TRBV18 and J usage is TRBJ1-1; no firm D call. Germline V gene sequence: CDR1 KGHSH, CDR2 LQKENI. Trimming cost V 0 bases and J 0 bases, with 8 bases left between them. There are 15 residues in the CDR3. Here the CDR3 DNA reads TGTGCCAGCTCACCACCCTCGCAGATGAACACTGAAGCTTTCTTT. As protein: CASSPPSQMNTEAFF.

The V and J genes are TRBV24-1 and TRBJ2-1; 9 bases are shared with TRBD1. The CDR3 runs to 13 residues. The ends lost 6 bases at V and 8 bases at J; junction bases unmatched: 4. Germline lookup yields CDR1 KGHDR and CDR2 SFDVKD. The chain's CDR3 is CATSRGQGYEQFF. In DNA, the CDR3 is TGTGCCACCAGTAGGGGACAGGGATATGAGCAGTTCTTC.

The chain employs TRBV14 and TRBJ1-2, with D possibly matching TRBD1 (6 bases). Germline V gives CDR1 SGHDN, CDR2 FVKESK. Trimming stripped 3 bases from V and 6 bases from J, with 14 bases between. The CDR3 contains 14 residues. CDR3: CASSQNRQVDGYTF. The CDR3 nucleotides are TGTGCCAGCAGCCAGAACCGACAGGTTGATGGCTACACCTTC.

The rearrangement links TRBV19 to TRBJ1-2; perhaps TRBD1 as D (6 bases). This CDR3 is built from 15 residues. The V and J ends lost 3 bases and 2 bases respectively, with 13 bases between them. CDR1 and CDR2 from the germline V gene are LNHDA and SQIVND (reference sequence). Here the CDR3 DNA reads TGTGCCAGTAGTATGGTTTGGGGGCCAAACTATGGCTACACCTTC. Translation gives CASSMVWGPNYGYTF.

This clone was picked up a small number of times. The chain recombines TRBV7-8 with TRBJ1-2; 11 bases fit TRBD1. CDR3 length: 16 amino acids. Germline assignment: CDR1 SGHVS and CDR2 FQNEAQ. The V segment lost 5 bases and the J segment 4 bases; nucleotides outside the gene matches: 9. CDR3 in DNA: TGTGCCAGCAGCCCTCCTGGGACAGGGGGGGTCTATGGCTACACCTTC. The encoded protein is CASSPPGTGGVYGYTF.

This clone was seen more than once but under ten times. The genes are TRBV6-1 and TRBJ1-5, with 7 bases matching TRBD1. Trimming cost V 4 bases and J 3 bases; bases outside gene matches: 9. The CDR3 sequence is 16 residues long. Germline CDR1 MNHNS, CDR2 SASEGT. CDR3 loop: CASSAETQGINQPQHF. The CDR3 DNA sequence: TGTGCCAGCAGTGCCGAAACACAGGGGATCAATCAGCCCCAGCATTTT.

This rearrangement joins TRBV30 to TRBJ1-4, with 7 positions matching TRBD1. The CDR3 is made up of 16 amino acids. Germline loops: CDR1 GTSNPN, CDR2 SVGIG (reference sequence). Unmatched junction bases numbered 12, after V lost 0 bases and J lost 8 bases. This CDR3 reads CAWSVQGIFRGEKLFF. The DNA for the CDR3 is TGTGCCTGGAGTGTACAGGGGATCTTTAGAGGGGAAAAACTGTTTTTT.

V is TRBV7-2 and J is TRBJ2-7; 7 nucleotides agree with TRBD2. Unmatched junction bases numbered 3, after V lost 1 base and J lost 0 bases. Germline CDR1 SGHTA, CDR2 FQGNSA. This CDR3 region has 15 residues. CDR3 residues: CASSLEAGYSYEQYF. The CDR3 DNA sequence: TGTGCCAGCAGCTTAGAAGCGGGGTACTCCTACGAGCAGTACTTC.

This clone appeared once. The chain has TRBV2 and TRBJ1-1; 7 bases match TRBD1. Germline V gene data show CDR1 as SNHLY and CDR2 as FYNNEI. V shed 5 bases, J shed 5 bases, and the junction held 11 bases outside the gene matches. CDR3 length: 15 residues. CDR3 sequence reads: CASSHPGQELTEAFF. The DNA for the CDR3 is TGTGCCAGCAGTCATCCCGGACAGGAATTAACTGAAGCTTTCTTT.

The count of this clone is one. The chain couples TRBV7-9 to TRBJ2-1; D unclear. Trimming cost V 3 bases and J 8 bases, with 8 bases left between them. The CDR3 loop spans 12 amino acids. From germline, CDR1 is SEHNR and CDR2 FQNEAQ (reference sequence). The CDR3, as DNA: TGTGCCAGCAGCTTGAGGCCGGATGAGCAGTTCTTC. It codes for CASSLRPDEQFF.

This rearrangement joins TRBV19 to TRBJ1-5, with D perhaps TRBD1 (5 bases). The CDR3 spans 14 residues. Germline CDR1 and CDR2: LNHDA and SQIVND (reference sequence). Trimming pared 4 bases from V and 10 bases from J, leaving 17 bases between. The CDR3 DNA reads TGTGCCAGTAGTAGGGCGGGGCAAATCGGTCCCCAGCATTTT. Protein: CASSRAGQIGPQHF.

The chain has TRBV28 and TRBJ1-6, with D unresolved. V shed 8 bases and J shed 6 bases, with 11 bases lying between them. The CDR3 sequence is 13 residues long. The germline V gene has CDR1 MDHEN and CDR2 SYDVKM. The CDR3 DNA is TGTGCCAGCCGTGGCTGGCTTAATTCACCCCTCCACTTT. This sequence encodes CASRGWLNSPLHF.

The CDR3, as DNA: TGTGCCAGCAGTGGGCACAGGGGTTGGGATGAAAAACTGTTTTTT. Translating gives CASSGHRGWDEKLFF. This chain joins TRBV2 and TRBJ1-4; 7 bases map to TRBD1. From germline, CDR1 is SNHLY and CDR2 FYNNEI. The V segment lost 4 bases and the J segment 6 bases; nucleotides outside the gene matches: 8. CDR3 length equals 15 residues.